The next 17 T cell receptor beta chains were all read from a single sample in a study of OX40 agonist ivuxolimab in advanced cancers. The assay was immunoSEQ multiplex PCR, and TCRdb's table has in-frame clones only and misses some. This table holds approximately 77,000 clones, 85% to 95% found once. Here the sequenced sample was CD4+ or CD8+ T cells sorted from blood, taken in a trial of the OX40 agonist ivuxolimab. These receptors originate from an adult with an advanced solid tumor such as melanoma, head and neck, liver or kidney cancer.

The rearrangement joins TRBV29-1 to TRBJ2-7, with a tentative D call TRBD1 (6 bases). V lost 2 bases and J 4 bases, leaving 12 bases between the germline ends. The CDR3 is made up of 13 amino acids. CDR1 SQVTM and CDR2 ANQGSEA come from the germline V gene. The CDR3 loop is CSVEYRAPYEQYF. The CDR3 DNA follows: TGCAGCGTTGAATACAGGGCCCCGTACGAGCAGTACTTC.

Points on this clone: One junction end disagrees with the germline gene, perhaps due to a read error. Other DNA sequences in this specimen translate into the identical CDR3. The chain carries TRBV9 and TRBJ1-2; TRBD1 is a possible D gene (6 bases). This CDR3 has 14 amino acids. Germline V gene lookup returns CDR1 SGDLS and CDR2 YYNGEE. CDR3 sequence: CASSPLQGDYGYTF. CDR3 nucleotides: TGTGCTAGCAGCCCCTTACAGGGCGACTATGGCTACACCTTC.

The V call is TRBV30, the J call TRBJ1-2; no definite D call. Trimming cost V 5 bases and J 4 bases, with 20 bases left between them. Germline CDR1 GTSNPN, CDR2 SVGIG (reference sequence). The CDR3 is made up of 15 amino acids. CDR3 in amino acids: CAWALMRETTYGYTF. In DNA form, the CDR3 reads TGTGCCTGGGCACTAATGAGGGAAACTACCTATGGCTACACCTTC.

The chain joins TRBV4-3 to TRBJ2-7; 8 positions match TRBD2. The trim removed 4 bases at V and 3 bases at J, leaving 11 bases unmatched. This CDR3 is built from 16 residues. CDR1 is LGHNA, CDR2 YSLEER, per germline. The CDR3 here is CASSPGLAGGNYEQYF. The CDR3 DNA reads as TGCGCCAGCAGCCCAGGTTTGGCGGGAGGAAACTACGAGCAGTACTTC.

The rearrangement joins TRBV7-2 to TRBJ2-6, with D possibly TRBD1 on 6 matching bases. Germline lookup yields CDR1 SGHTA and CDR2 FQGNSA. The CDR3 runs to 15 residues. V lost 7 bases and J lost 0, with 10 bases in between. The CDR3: CASTRQVSGANVLTF. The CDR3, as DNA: TGTGCCAGCACCAGACAGGTCTCTGGGGCCAACGTCCTGACTTTC.

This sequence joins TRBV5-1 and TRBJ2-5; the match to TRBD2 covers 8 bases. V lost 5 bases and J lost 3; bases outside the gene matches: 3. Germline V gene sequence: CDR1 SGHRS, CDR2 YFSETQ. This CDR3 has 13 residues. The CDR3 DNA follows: TGCGCCAGCAGAGCGGGAGTAGAAGAGACCCAGTACTTC. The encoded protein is CASRAGVEETQYF.

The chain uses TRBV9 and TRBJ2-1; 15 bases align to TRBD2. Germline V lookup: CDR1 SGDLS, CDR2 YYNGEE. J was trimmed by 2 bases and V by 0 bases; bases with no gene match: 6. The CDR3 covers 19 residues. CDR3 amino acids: CASSVEGTSGRRTYNEQFF. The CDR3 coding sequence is TGTGCCAGCAGCGTAGAGGGGACTAGCGGGAGGAGGACCTACAATGAGCAGTTCTTC.

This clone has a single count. The CDR3 nucleotides are TGTGCCAGCAGTGCCCTTGGGGCCCGGGACAGGGGGAAGAATGAGCAGTTCTTC. As protein: CASSALGARDRGKNEQFF. This sequence joins TRBV25-1 and TRBJ2-1; TRBD1 matches 11 bases. From germline, CDR1 is MGHDK and CDR2 SYGVNS. The CDR3 totals 18 residues. The V segment lost 4 bases and the J segment 7 bases; nucleotides outside the gene matches: 15.

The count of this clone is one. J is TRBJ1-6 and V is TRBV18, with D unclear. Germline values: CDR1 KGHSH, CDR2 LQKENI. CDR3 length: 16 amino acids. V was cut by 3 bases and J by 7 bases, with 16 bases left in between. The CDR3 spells CASSPTWSYDNSPLHF. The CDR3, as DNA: TGTGCCAGCTCACCGACATGGTCCTATGACAATTCACCCCTCCACTTT.

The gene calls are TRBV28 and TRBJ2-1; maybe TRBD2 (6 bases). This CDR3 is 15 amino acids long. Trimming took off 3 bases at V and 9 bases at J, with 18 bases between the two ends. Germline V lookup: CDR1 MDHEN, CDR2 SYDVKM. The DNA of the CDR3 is TGTGCCAGCAGTTTGTCGACTGATGGAGGGCGTGAGCAGTTCTTC. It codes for CASSLSTDGGREQFF.

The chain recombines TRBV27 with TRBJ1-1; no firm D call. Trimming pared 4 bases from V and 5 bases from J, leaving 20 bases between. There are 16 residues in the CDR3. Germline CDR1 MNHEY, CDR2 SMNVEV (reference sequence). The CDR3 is CASSSSIVAGGTEAFF. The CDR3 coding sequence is TGTGCCAGCAGTTCCTCAATCGTCGCCGGTGGTACTGAAGCTTTCTTT.

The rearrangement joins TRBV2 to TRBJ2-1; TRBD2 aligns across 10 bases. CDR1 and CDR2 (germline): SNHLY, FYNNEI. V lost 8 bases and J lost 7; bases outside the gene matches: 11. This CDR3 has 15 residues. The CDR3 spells CASSIPERGGNEQFF. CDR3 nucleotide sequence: TGTGCCAGCTCGATACCTGAGCGGGGGGGAAATGAGCAGTTCTTC.

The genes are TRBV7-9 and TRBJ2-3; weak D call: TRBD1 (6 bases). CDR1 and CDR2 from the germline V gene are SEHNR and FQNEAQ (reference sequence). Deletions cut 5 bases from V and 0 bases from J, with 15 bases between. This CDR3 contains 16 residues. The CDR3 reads CASSDTGGFSTDTQYF. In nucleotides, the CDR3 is TGTGCCAGCAGCGACACTGGGGGCTTCAGCACAGATACGCAGTATTTT.

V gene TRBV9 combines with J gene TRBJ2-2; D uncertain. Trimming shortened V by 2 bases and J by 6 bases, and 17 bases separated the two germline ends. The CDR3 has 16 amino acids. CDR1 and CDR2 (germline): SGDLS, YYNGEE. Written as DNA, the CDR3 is TGTGCCAGCAGCGTCCAGATGGAAGTTAACCCCGGGGAGCTGTTTTTT. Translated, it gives CASSVQMEVNPGELFF.

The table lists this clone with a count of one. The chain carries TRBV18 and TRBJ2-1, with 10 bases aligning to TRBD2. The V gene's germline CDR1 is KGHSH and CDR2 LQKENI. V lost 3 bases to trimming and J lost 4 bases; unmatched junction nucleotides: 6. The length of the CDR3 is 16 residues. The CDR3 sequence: CASSPMGLATYNEQFF. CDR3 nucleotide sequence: TGTGCCAGCTCACCTATGGGACTAGCGACATACAATGAGCAGTTCTTC.

The CDR3 loop is CASSPLGTGNTGELFF. The DNA of the CDR3 is TGTGCCAGCTCACCACTCGGGACAGGGAACACCGGGGAGCTGTTTTTT. V gene TRBV18 combines with J gene TRBJ2-2, with TRBD1 identical over 8 bases. Per the germline V gene, CDR1 is KGHSH and CDR2 is LQKENI. The ends lost 1 base at V and 1 base at J; junction bases unmatched: 2. The CDR3 covers 16 residues.

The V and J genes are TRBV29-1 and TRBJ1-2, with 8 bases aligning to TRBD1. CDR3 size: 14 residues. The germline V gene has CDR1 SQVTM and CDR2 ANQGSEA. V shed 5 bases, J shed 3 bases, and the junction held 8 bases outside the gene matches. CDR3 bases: TGCAGCGTTCTATGGACAGGGCAAGACTATGGCTACACCTTC. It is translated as CSVLWTGQDYGYTF.